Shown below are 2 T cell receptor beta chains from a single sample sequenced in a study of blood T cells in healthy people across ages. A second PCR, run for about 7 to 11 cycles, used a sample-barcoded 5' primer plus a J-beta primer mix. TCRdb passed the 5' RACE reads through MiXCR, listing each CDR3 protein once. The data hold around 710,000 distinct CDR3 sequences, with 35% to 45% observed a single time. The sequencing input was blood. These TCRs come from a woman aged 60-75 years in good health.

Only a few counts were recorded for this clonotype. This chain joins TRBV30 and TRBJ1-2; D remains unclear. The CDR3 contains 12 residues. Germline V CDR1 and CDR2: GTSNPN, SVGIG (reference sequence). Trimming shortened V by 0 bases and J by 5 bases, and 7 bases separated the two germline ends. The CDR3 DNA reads TGTGCCTGGAGTGTATTACGATATGGCTACACCTTC. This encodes CAWSVLRYGYTF.

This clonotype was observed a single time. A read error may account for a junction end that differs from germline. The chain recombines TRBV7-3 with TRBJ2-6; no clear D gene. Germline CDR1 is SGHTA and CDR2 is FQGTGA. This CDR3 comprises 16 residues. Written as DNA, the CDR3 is TGTGCCAACAGCCCCCATTTGGGAACTGGGGCCAACGTCCTGACTTTC. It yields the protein CANSPHLGTGANVLTF.